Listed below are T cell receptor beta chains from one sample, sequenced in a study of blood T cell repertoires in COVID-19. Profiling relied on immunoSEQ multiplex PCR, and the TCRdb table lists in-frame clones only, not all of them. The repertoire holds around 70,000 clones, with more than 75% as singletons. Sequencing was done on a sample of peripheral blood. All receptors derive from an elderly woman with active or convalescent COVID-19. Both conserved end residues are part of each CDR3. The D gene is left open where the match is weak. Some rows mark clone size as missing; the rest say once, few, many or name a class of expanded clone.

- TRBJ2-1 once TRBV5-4 TGTGCCAGCTTATCTAGGAGGGGACCCTACAATGAGCAGTTCTTC CASLSRRGPYNEQFF
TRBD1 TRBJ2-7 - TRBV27 TGTGCCAGCATGGACAGGGCCTACGAGCAGTACTTC CASMDRAYEQYF
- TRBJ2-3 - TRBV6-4 TGTGCCAGCAGTGACGGGCGCACAGATACGCAGTATTTT CASSDGRTDTQYF
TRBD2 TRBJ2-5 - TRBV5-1 TGCGCCAGCAGCCTTAGCGGGGGGCAAGAGACCCAGTACTTC CASSLSGGQETQYF
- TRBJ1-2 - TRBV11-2 TGTGCCAGCAGCTTAGATCCGAACAGCCCTGGGCACACCTTC CASSLDPNSPGHTF
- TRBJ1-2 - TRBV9 TGTGCCAGCAGCCTTAAGGGGGGGACAACAATTAACTATGGCTACACCTTC CASSLKGGTTINYGYTF
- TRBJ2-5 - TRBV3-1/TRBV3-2 TGTGCCAGCGAGCAGGGACAAGAGACCCAGTACTTC CASEQGQETQYF
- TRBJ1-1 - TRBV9 TGTGCCAGCAGCGATCAGGGCACTGAAGCTTTCTTT CASSDQGTEAFF
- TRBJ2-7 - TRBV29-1 TGCAGCGTATCTACCACTAGCCAAAGCTCCTACGAGCAGTACTTC CSVSTTSQSSYEQYF
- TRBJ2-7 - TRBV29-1 TGCAGCGTTTGGGGGGGACAGGACTCCTACGAGCAGTACTTC CSVWGGQDSYEQYF
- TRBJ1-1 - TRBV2 TGTGCCAGCAGTGAGCAGGGGAGCAGAACTGAAGCTTTCTTT CASSEQGSRTEAFF
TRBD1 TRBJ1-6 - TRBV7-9 TGTGCCAGCAGCCTAAACCCGACAGGGACAATTAATTCACCCCTCCACTTT CASSLNPTGTINSPLHF
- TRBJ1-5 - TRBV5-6 TGTGCCAGCAGCTTGATCGGTTTTCAGCCCCAGCATTTT CASSLIGFQPQHF
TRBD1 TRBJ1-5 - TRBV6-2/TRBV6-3 TGTGCCAGCAGTCTACAGGGGGCGGGCAATCAGCCCCAGCATTTT CASSLQGAGNQPQHF
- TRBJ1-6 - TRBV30 TGTGCCTGGAGATCGATAAGAGAGGCAAAGAATTCACCCCTCCACTTT CAWRSIREAKNSPLHF
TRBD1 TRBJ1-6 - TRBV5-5 TGTGCCAGCAGCCTGAGGACAGGGGATAATTCACCCCTCCACTTT CASSLRTGDNSPLHF
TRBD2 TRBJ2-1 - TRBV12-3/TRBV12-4 TGTGCCAGCAGTCAGGGACTAGCGGGGTCCTGGCTCTTC CASSQGLAGSWLF
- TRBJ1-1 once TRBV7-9 TGTGCCAGCAGCTTATATGAGGATGGGACTGAAGCTTTCTTT CASSLYEDGTEAFF
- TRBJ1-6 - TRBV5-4 TGTGCCAGCTCCCGGGAGGGGTTTAATTCACCCCTCCACTTT CASSREGFNSPLHF
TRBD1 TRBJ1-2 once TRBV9 TGTGCCAGCAGCCACAGGGGAAATAACTATGGCTACACCTTC CASSHRGNNYGYTF
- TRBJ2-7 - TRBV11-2 TGTGCCAGCAGCTTAGCCCAGGCCGGCAACGAGCAGTACTTC CASSLAQAGNEQYF
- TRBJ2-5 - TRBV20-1 TGCAGTGCTAGAGTCCTAGAGACCCAGTACTTC CSARVLETQYF
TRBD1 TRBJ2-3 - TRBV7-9 TGTGCCAGCAGCCGGTCGGGTGGGACAGCACCGGATACGCAGTATTTT CASSRSGGTAPDTQYF
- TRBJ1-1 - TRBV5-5 TGTGCCAGCAGCTTCTCCGTGAACACTGAAGCTTTCTTT CASSFSVNTEAFF
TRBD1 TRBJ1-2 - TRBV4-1 TGCGCCAGCAGCCAACCGGGACAGGGATTGGGTGGCTACACCTTC CASSQPGQGLGGYTF
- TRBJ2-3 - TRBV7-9 TGTGCCAGCAGCAGAGTCTCGCCAGATACGCAGTATTTT CASSRVSPDTQYF
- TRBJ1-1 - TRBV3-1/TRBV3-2 TGTGCCAGCAGCCAAGGACAGCCGGTCCCTTTCTTT CASSQGQPVPFF
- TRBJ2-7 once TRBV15 TGTGCCACCAGCAGAGATAAGGCGGCAGCGACCTACGAGCAGTACTTC CATSRDKAAATYEQYF
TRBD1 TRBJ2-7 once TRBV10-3 TGTGCCATCTCCGAGACAGGGGTTATCTACGAGCAGTACTTC CAISETGVIYEQYF
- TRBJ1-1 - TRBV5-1 TGCGCCAGCAGCTTGGACATTAGACTTGAAGCTTTCTTT CASSLDIRLEAFF
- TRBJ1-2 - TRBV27 TGTGCCAGCAGTCTTACGGGCCAGGGTAACTATGGCTACACCTTC CASSLTGQGNYGYTF
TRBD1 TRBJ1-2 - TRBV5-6 TGTGCCAGCAGCTTGGTGGGGACAGGGGACTATGGCTACACCTTC CASSLVGTGDYGYTF
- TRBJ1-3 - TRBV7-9 TGTGCCAGCAGCTTCCCCGGGAGGGGAAACACCATATATTTT CASSFPGRGNTIYF
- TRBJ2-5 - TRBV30 TGTGCCTGGAGGGGCAGGTCCCAAGAGACCCAGTACTTC CAWRGRSQETQYF
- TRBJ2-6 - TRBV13 TGTGCCAGCAGCTTATTCCCGGGGACTGGGGCCAACGTCCTGACTTTC CASSLFPGTGANVLTF
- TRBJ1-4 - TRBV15 TGTGCCACCAGCAGCCAAGGAGGGGAAAAACTGTTTTTT CATSSQGGEKLFF
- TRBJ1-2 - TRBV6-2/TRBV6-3 TGTGCCAGCAGTTACTATCAGGGTGCCCATGGCTACACCTTC CASSYYQGAHGYTF